Reported below is one TCR beta chain. The source of the sample is a study of control samples from healthy donors and cancer patients. CDR3 length: 13 residues. The V and J ends lost 5 bases and 1 base respectively, with 7 bases between them. From germline, CDR1 is KGHSH and CDR2 LQKENI. Only in-frame clones appear in the TCRdb table, and some are missing; sequencing was by immunoSEQ multiplex PCR. This sample has about 170,000 clones, with 80% to 95% found just once. Sequencing input: blood. J is TRBJ2-3 and V is TRBV18; no clear D. This sequence originates from a woman aged 40 to 50 in good health. CDR3 DNA: TGTGCCAGCTCATCCCAGGGCACAGATACGCAGTATTTT. Its translation: CASSSQGTDTQYF.